This entry lists 8 T cell receptor beta chains sequenced from one sample in a study of breast tumors, draining lymph nodes, adjacent tissues. Samples came from axillary lymph nodes draining the breast cancer. TCRdb independently ran MiXCR on the multiplex PCR reads; one entry per CDR3 protein. The sample contains around 120,000 distinct CDR3 sequences, about 20% of which appear only once. Sequenced: axillary lymph node tissue. These receptors were collected from a female donor with breast cancer. Some clones in this sample may be carry-over from other donors' samples.

At least ten counts were recorded for this clonotype. The chain uses TRBV19 and TRBJ2-7, with 8 bases identical to TRBD1. CDR1 LNHDA and CDR2 SQIVND come from the germline V gene (reference sequence). This CDR3 region has 14 residues. V dropped 1 base and J dropped 3; count of bases not matched to a gene: 2. The CDR3 loop reads CASSIAGGIYEQYF. CDR3 nucleotide sequence: TGTGCCAGTAGTATAGCAGGGGGCATCTACGAGCAGTACTTC.

This clonotype was detected many times. The chain has TRBV2 and TRBJ2-7; D gene unclear. The CDR3 runs to 16 residues. The germline V gene encodes CDR1 SNHLY and CDR2 FYNNEI. V gave up 4 bases and J gave up 4 bases, with 20 bases separating them. The CDR3 region is CASSAGFSGATYEQYF. DNA for the CDR3: TGTGCCAGCAGTGCAGGTTTCTCAGGTGCCACTTACGAGCAGTACTTC.

The chain recombines TRBV4-1 with TRBJ2-6, with 7 bases lining up with TRBD1. The germline V gene encodes CDR1 MGHRA and CDR2 YSYEKL. V trimming: 6 bases; J trimming: 2 bases; junction bases outside the gene matches: 16. This CDR3 has 19 amino acids. The CDR3 bases are TGCGCCAGCAGTCTAACCGGGACAGACGTCGTCGCTGGGGCCAACGTCCTGACTTTC. Translating it yields CASSLTGTDVVAGANVLTF.

There are many counts of this clonotype. This chain links TRBV20-1 with TRBJ1-2; no definite D call. Trimming took 6 bases from V and 4 from J, leaving 18 bases between them. CDR3 length: 14 amino acids. Germline CDR1 reads DFQATT; CDR2 reads SNEGSKA (reference sequence). Written as DNA, the CDR3 is TGCAGTGCCAGCCCGACATCTCATTCCTATGGCTACACCTTC. This sequence encodes CSASPTSHSYGYTF.

There are a few counts of this clonotype. This rearrangement joins TRBV7-3 to TRBJ2-4, with TRBD1 matching 8 bases. V shed 4 bases and J 8 bases; nucleotides not matched to a gene: 4. The CDR3 runs to 13 residues. Per germline, CDR1 SGHTA and CDR2 FQGTGA. DNA of the CDR3: TGTGCCAGCAGCTCATACAGGGGGGACATTCAGTACTTC. Its translation is CASSSYRGDIQYF.

This clonotype came up many times. The chain's CDR3 is CASSRSGANTGELFF. As DNA, the CDR3 is TGTGCCAGCAGCCGGAGCGGCGCGAACACCGGGGAGCTGTTTTTT. The chain links TRBV9 to TRBJ2-2; D possibly corresponds to TRBD2 (5 bases). The CDR3 is 15 amino acids. V lost 4 bases and J 0 bases, leaving 10 bases between the germline ends. Germline loops: CDR1 SGDLS, CDR2 YYNGEE.

The gene calls are TRBV18 and TRBJ2-7; TRBD2 agrees at 8 bases. V lost 2 bases and J lost 7; bases outside the gene matches: 13. The CDR3 consists of 16 residues. Germline values: CDR1 KGHSH, CDR2 LQKENI. The CDR3 region has the DNA TGTGCCAGCTCACCATTCTCGCGGGAGGCCTACAATGAGCAGTACTTC. It is translated as CASSPFSREAYNEQYF.

V usage is TRBV27 and J usage is TRBJ2-1; 7 bases map to TRBD1. V shed 4 bases and J 7 bases; nucleotides not matched to a gene: 4. The length of the CDR3 is 13 residues. Germline lookup yields CDR1 MNHEY and CDR2 SMNVEV (reference sequence). CDR3 coding DNA: TGTGCCAGCAGTTGGGGACAGAGGAATGAGCAGTTCTTC. Translated: CASSWGQRNEQFF.